Described below is a single T cell receptor (beta chain) sequence and its context. The antigen is undetermined. Donors were systemically healthy Caucasian individuals from Russia aged roughly 6 to 90 years. The data are from a study of blood T cells in healthy people across ages. Findings of the study overall: Donors of long life had a larger count of naive CD4+ cells and greater diversity than aged donors. With age, beta diversity per million T cells declined roughly linearly, significantly by about 40.

With a J-beta primer mix and a sample-barcoded 5' primer, a second PCR ran roughly 6 to 11 cycles. One entry per CDR3 protein results from TCRdb running MiXCR on the 5' RACE reads. The sample lists some 710,000 distinct CDR3 sequences; more than 35% were seen once. CDR3 size: 13 residues. V gave up 5 bases and J gave up 5 bases, with 13 bases separating them. Germline V CDR1 and CDR2: SGHRS, YFSETQ. The sequenced sample was blood. The origin of this receptor is an older man in good health. The chain links TRBV5-1 to TRBJ2-5, with D hard to call. CDR3 sequence (DNA): TGCGCCAGCAGTCTCTCTGAGGCGGAGACCCAGTACTTC. It encodes CASSLSEAETQYF.